What follows is one TCR beta chain and its context. This sample was included in a study of cytomegalovirus exposure and HLA in healthy donors. Germline V lookup: CDR1 KGHSH, CDR2 LQKENI. CDR3 length equals 17 residues. The V and J ends lost 4 bases and 3 bases, in that order; junction bases with no gene match: 10. The PCR was carried out with 60 Vbeta primers and 13 Jbeta primers. Sequencing was performed with immunoSEQ multiplex PCR; in TCRdb, only in-frame clones are kept and a portion is missing. The sample lists over 130,000 clones, approximately 70% occurring once. The genes are TRBV18 and TRBJ2-5, with 11 positions matching TRBD2. The receptor's source is a woman aged 60-75 years in good health and CMV-seronegative. The sequencing sample was made of PBMCs. This chain's CDR3 is CASSRCYPGLAEETQYF. The CDR3 nucleotides read TGTGCCAGCTCACGGTGTTACCCGGGACTAGCGGAAGAGACCCAGTACTTC. The full variable domain, its missing parts supplied by reference TRBV18 and TRBJ2-5, is NAGVMQNPRHLVRRRGQEARLRCSPMKGHSHVYWYRQLPEEGLKFMVYLQKENIIDESGMPKERFSAEFPKEGPSILRIQQVVRGDSAAYFCASSRCYPGLAEETQYFGPGTRLLVL.